This is a list of T cell receptor beta chains from one sample in a study of blood T cell repertoires in COVID-19. TCRdb keeps only in-frame clones here, not all; method: immunoSEQ multiplex PCR. The sample yields tens of thousands of clones, 85% seen once. Source material: peripheral blood. The receptors shown here come from an older man with acute or convalescent COVID-19. Each CDR3 is given with its conserved first and last residue. A D gene is named only where the DNA matches it firmly. Rows give clone size only sometimes, using once, few, many, or a class for an expanded clone.

- | TRBJ1-1 | TRBV5-6 | - | TGTGCCAGCAGCTCAAGGGGTGTGAACACTGAAGCTTTCTTT | CASSSRGVNTEAFF
- | TRBJ2-5 | TRBV24-1 | - | TGTGCCACCAGTGATGGACAGACAACGGAGACCCAGTACTTC | CATSDGQTTETQYF
- | TRBJ1-2 | TRBV20-1 | TRBD1 | TGCATTCCAGGGGGTGACTATGGCTACACCTTC | CIPGGDYGYTF
- | TRBJ2-7 | TRBV2 | - | TGTGCCAGCAGTGCAGGCTACGAGCAGTACTTC | CASSAGYEQYF
- | TRBJ2-1 | TRBV9 | - | TGTGCCAGCAGCGTAGACGGGGCCGGGGGTGAGCAGTTCTTC | CASSVDGAGGEQFF
few | TRBJ2-2 | TRBV5-1 | - | TGCGCCAGCAGCTTGATGGGGGCGCCCGGGGAGCTGTTTTTT | CASSLMGAPGELFF
- | TRBJ1-3 | TRBV11-2 | - | TGTGCCAGCAGCCCCCGGGGGAACACCATATATTTT | CASSPRGNTIYF
- | TRBJ2-1 | TRBV7-2 | TRBD2 | TGTGCCAGCAGCCGGCGGCCTAGCGGGGGGATTTACAATGAGCAGTTCTTC | CASSRRPSGGIYNEQFF
- | TRBJ1-4 | TRBV5-4 | TRBD1 | TGTGCCAGCAGCTTGGACAGGGGACTAGCAACTAATGAAAAACTGTTTTTT | CASSLDRGLATNEKLFF
- | TRBJ1-3 | TRBV29-1 | - | TGCAGCGCACAGCGGGGGCGCGGGGACTCTGGAAACACCATATATTTT | CSAQRGRGDSGNTIYF
- | TRBJ2-1 | TRBV5-1 | TRBD1 | TGCGCCAGTAGCTCCGGGACAGCAATCTACAATGAGCAGTTCTTC | CASSSGTAIYNEQFF
- | TRBJ2-5 | TRBV28 | TRBD1 | TGTGCCAGCAGTGGGACAGGGGTAGAGACCCAGTACTTC | CASSGTGVETQYF
- | TRBJ1-4 | TRBV3-1/TRBV3-2 | TRBD1 | TGTGCCAGCAGCCAAGGGACAGGGATGGGATATGAAAAACTGTTTTTT | CASSQGTGMGYEKLFF
- | TRBJ1-1 | TRBV7-3 | - | TGTGCCAGCAGCCCAACTGTCGGGACTGAATCTGAAGCTTTCTTT | CASSPTVGTESEAFF
- | TRBJ2-1 | TRBV27 | TRBD1 | TGTGCCAGCAGTTTCCCCGGGACAGGGAACAATGAGCAGTTCTTC | CASSFPGTGNNEQFF
- | TRBJ1-1 | TRBV25-1 | TRBD1 | TGTGCCAGCAGTGAACCCGGGACAGGGGGAACTGAAGCTTTCTTT | CASSEPGTGGTEAFF